These 30 T cell receptor beta chains share one sample of origin, sequenced in a study of T and B cells in COVID-19 patients. From blood, 250-500 ng of genomic DNA served as TRB template. TRB rearrangements were amplified by multiplex PCR with BIOMED2 TRB-A/B primers. TCRdb processed the multiplex PCR reads anew with MiXCR; each CDR3 protein has one entry. The table records around 2,100 distinct CDR3 sequences, approximately 22% of them present only once. Sequencing was done on a sample of blood. The receptors come from a human donor with active COVID-19.

This clonotype was seen a few times. The CDR3 DNA follows: TGTGCCAGCAGCTTCAGCCCCGCTCTAGGCGGGAGTACCAACGAGCAGTACTTC. Its protein product is CASSFSPALGGSTNEQYF. V gene TRBV7-9 combines with J gene TRBJ2-7, with 7 bases fitting TRBD2. The J segment lost 5 bases and the V segment lost 3 bases, leaving 19 bases of the junction unmatched. Looked up from germline, CDR1 is SEHNR and CDR2 is FQNEAQ (reference sequence). The CDR3 has 18 amino acids.

By frequency in the sample, this clonotype is medium-sized. This chain connects TRBV27 to TRBJ2-5, with D maybe TRBD2 (5 bases). Germline V lookup: CDR1 MNHEY, CDR2 SMNVEV (reference sequence). The CDR3 loop spans 15 amino acids. V dropped 5 bases and J dropped 0 bases, with 13 bases sitting between them. CDR3 sequence (DNA): TGTGCCAGCAGTCCTAAGGGAGTGTACCAAGAGACCCAGTACTTC. Translating it yields CASSPKGVYQETQYF.

The chain has TRBV5-8 and TRBJ2-1; a weak D match, TRBD2 (6 bases). The germline V and J ends were trimmed by 4 bases and 4 bases, with 15 bases remaining between them. Germline CDR1 is SGHTS and CDR2 is YDEGEE. The CDR3 runs 15 residues. The CDR3 reads CASSVGTGDYNEQFF. CDR3 sequence (DNA): TGTGCCAGCAGCGTGGGGACGGGAGATTACAATGAGCAGTTCTTC.

By sample fraction, this clonotype is medium-sized (0.01 to 0.1%). The V gene is TRBV19, the J gene TRBJ1-1; the D is unclear. The germline V gene encodes CDR1 LNHDA and CDR2 SQIVND (reference sequence). V dropped 7 bases and J dropped 5 bases, with 8 bases sitting between them. The CDR3 length is 11 residues. For the CDR3, the DNA is TGTGCCAGTAAAGGGTCAACTGAAGCTTTCTTT. The encoded protein is CASKGSTEAFF.

This clonotype showed up just a few times. V is TRBV6-2 or TRBV6-3 and J is TRBJ1-5; D perhaps matches TRBD1 (5 bases). The V gene lost 5 bases and the J gene lost 7 bases, with 15 bases spanning the gap. The CDR3 consists of 14 residues. The germline CDR1 and CDR2 sequences are MNHEY and SVGEGT. Written as DNA, the CDR3 is TGTGCCAGCAGTCCTGGGGCGACCGGGCAGCCCCAGCATTTT. Translating it yields CASSPGATGQPQHF.

By share, this clonotype counts as medium-sized. V is TRBV19 and J is TRBJ2-2; 8 bases line up with TRBD1. V shed 7 bases and J 2 bases; nucleotides not matched to a gene: 6. The CDR3 has 15 amino acids. CDR1 is LNHDA, CDR2 SQIVND, per germline (reference sequence). The CDR3: CASIRTGRNTGELFF. The CDR3 nucleotides read TGTGCCAGTATCCGGACAGGGAGAAACACCGGGGAGCTGTTTTTT.

This clonotype appeared a few times. The gene calls are TRBV12-3 or TRBV12-4 and TRBJ1-1; D unclear. With 3 bases removed from V and 7 bases from J, the gap between germline ends came to 18 bases. The CDR3 has 15 amino acids. CDR3 residues: CASSFVTWRVGEAFF. Written as DNA, the CDR3 is TGTGCCAGCAGTTTCGTGACATGGAGGGTCGGTGAAGCTTTCTTT.

This clonotype was counted only a few times. The chain combines TRBV7-2 with TRBJ1-1; D is uncertain. V was cut by 1 base and J by 0 bases, with 6 bases left in between. The CDR3 has 14 residues. Germline loops: CDR1 SGHTA, CDR2 FQGNSA. In DNA, the CDR3 is TGTGCCAGCAGCTTAGGTTTATTGAACACTGAAGCTTTCTTT. It specifies CASSLGLLNTEAFF.

The rearrangement joins TRBV29-1 to TRBJ2-3; D perhaps matches TRBD2 (6 bases). TRBJ2-5 matches the DNA end more closely, so the J call is doubtful. Germline CDR1 reads SQVTM; CDR2 reads ANQGSEA. The length of the CDR3 is 12 residues. The CDR3 nucleotides are TGCAGCGTTGGTCGCGGGGCTGGGGCCCAGTACTTC. This sequence encodes CSVGRGAGAQYF.

Ten or more counts support this clonotype. The chain joins TRBV6-2 or TRBV6-3 to TRBJ1-5; no reliable D call. The CDR3 is 14 residues long. The V end lost 6 bases, the J end lost 2 bases, and 11 bases lay between the germline ends. Looked up from germline, CDR1 is MNHEY and CDR2 is SVGEGT. Here the CDR3 DNA reads TGTGCCAGCAGCCCAGCCGGGGGCAATCAGCCCCAGCATTTT. This gives the protein CASSPAGGNQPQHF.

This rearrangement joins TRBV28 to TRBJ2-2, with D possibly matching TRBD2 (5 bases). This CDR3 has 14 amino acids. Deletions cut 5 bases from V and 3 bases from J, with 10 bases between. Germline V gives CDR1 MDHEN, CDR2 SYDVKM. The CDR3 DNA reads TGTGCCAGCAGTCCAGTGAGGGACACCGGGGAGCTGTTTTTT. Protein: CASSPVRDTGELFF.

By frequency in the sample, this clonotype is medium-sized. The chain combines TRBV6-6 with TRBJ1-4; the D is unclear. Germline-derived CDR1 and CDR2 are MNHNY and SVGAGI (reference sequence). The CDR3 runs to 11 residues. V lost 5 bases, J lost 7 bases, and 5 bases lay in between. The DNA for the CDR3 is TGTGCCAGCAGTACCGGTGAAAAACTGTTTTTT. The encoded protein is CASSTGEKLFF.

Sample share makes this clonotype medium-sized. The V gene is TRBV5-6, the J gene TRBJ2-1; 10 bases line up with TRBD1. Unmatched junction bases numbered 5, after V lost 6 bases and J lost 2 bases. The CDR3 runs to 15 residues. Germline CDR1 reads SGHDT; CDR2 reads YYEEEE. The chain's CDR3 is CASTPGTGAYNEQFF. The CDR3 region has the DNA TGTGCCAGCACTCCCGGGACAGGGGCCTACAATGAGCAGTTCTTC.

This clonotype rates as medium-sized (0.01 to 0.1%). The J gene is TRBJ2-2, the V gene TRBV6-1; D is unresolved. CDR3 length: 14 amino acids. V was trimmed by 10 bases and J by 1 base, leaving 13 bases between them. The V gene's germline CDR1 is MNHNS and CDR2 SASEGT. The CDR3 DNA reads TGTGCCACCGGGTCCTGGCAGAACACCGGGGAGCTGTTTTTT. Protein product: CATGSWQNTGELFF.

The V call is TRBV9, the J call TRBJ1-5; D perhaps matches TRBD1 (6 bases). Germline assignment: CDR1 SGDLS and CDR2 YYNGEE. This CDR3 has 16 amino acids. V gave up 4 bases and J gave up 9 bases, with 23 bases separating them. CDR3 nucleotides: TGTGCCAGCAGCCCAAACCCGGGACACGGAGTTGGGCCCCAGCATTTT. Translation gives CASSPNPGHGVGPQHF.

This clonotype was found a few times. The rearrangement links TRBV7-9 to TRBJ1-1, with 7 bases aligning to TRBD1. J was trimmed by 6 bases and V by 4 bases; bases with no gene match: 14. CDR3 length: 16 residues. Germline V gene sequence: CDR1 SEHNR, CDR2 FQNEAQ (reference sequence). CDR3 in amino acids: CASSSQGQGRRAEAFF. CDR3 coding DNA: TGTGCCAGCAGCTCACAGGGGCAGGGAAGGAGGGCTGAAGCTTTCTTT. Filled out from reference TRBV7-9 and TRBJ1-1, the complete variable domain reads DTGVSQNPRHKITKRGQNVTFRCDPISEHNRLYWYRQTLGQGPEFLTYFQNEAQLEKSRLLSDRFSAERPKGSFSTLEIQRTEQGDSAMYLCASSSQGQGRRAEAFFGQGTRLTVV.

This clonotype is medium-sized by share. This chain joins TRBV30 and TRBJ1-2; the D is unclear. This CDR3 has 14 amino acids. From germline, CDR1 is GTSNPN and CDR2 SVGIG (reference sequence). V was pared by 4 bases and J by 2 bases, with 14 bases between. CDR3 DNA sequence: TGTGCCTGGAAGGGTCCAGACGGCAACTATGGCTACACCTTC. This codes for CAWKGPDGNYGYTF. Complete variable domain (other parts from reference TRBV30 and TRBJ1-2): SQTIHQWPATLVQPVGSPLSLECTVEGTSNPNLYWYRQAAGRGLQLLFYSVGIGQISSEVPQNLSASRPQDRQFILSSKKLLLSDSGFYLCAWKGPDGNYGYTFGSGTRLTVV.

This clonotype turned up a few times. The rearrangement uses TRBV11-2 and TRBJ1-1; the match to TRBD1 covers 9 bases. Losses at the gene ends were 5 bases for V and 4 bases for J; bases not matched to a gene: 8. The CDR3 covers 15 residues. Germline V gene data show CDR1 as SGHAT and CDR2 as FQNNGV. The CDR3 protein is CASSPSQGAITEAFF. The DNA for the CDR3 is TGTGCCAGCAGCCCGTCACAGGGGGCAATCACTGAAGCTTTCTTT.

This clonotype was observed at least ten times. As DNA, the CDR3 is TGTGCCAGCAGATACACCGGGGAGCTGTTTTTT. Protein product: CASRYTGELFF. The gene calls are TRBV12-3 or TRBV12-4 and TRBJ2-2; D gene unclear. The CDR3 runs 11 residues. Trimming left V 6 bases short and J 3 bases short, with 2 bases between.

This clonotype rates as medium-sized. The V call is TRBV6-2 or TRBV6-3, the J call TRBJ2-1; perhaps TRBD2 as D (6 bases). With 5 bases removed from V and 8 bases from J, the gap between germline ends came to 22 bases. Per germline, CDR1 MNHEY and CDR2 SVGEGT. There are 16 residues in the CDR3. The CDR3 DNA reads TGTGCCAGCAGTCCTCGTGGGGGGTTTCGTGGAGATGAGCAGTTCTTC. This gives the protein CASSPRGGFRGDEQFF.

The chain employs TRBV30 and TRBJ1-2; no clear D gene. This CDR3 region has 11 residues. Between the trimmed V and J ends, which lost 4 bases and 5 bases, there was a span of 8 bases. The germline gives CDR1 GTSNPN, CDR2 SVGIG (reference sequence). In DNA, the CDR3 is TGTGCCTGGAAAGAGGATTATGGCTACACCTTC. Protein sequence: CAWKEDYGYTF.

This clonotype is large by share. The rearrangement joins TRBV19 to TRBJ2-6; a weak D match, TRBD1 (6 bases). Germline V gives CDR1 LNHDA, CDR2 SQIVND (reference sequence). The CDR3 covers 15 residues. The CDR3 here is CGTQGNTAGANVLTF. The DNA of the CDR3 is TGTGGGACACAGGGCAATACGGCTGGGGCCAACGTCCTGACTTTC.

By share of the sample, this clonotype is medium-sized. The chain combines TRBV19 with TRBJ1-3, with D perhaps TRBD1 (6 bases). The V end was cut by 6 bases, the J end by 4 bases, with 13 bases between. From germline, CDR1 is LNHDA and CDR2 SQIVND (reference sequence). CDR3 length: 14 residues. CDR3 DNA: TGTGCCAGTAGACCAGGGGCGGCGGGAAACACCATATATTTT. The encoded protein is CASRPGAAGNTIYF.

This clonotype was seen a few times. The chain employs TRBV20-1 and TRBJ1-5; a possible D gene is TRBD1 (5 bases). The length of the CDR3 is 15 residues. The ends were cut back, 2 bases at V and 2 bases at J, with 13 bases in the middle. The germline CDR1 and CDR2 sequences are DFQATT and SNEGSKA (reference sequence). The chain's CDR3 is CSARTGVGGNQPQHF. The CDR3 DNA is TGCAGTGCTAGAACGGGGGTTGGCGGCAATCAGCCCCAGCATTTT.

This clonotype is medium-sized (0.01 to 0.1%) in the sample. The rearrangement uses TRBV18 and TRBJ2-7, with 8 bases fitting TRBD1. Germline CDR1 reads KGHSH; CDR2 reads LQKENI. CDR3 length equals 15 residues. V dropped 0 bases and J dropped 4; count of bases not matched to a gene: 5. The CDR3: CASSPPGTGGYEQYF. As DNA, the CDR3 is TGTGCCAGCTCACCACCGGGGACAGGCGGTTACGAGCAGTACTTC.

Sample share makes this clonotype medium-sized. The V and J genes are TRBV30 and TRBJ1-2, with D hard to call. The germline CDR1 and CDR2 sequences are GTSNPN and SVGIG (reference sequence). The CDR3 is 13 amino acids. Trimming cost V 3 bases and J 4 bases, with 12 bases left between them. CDR3: CAWRIATSYGYTF. In DNA form, the CDR3 reads TGTGCCTGGAGGATCGCCACTAGCTATGGCTACACCTTC. Using reference TRBV30 and TRBJ1-2 for the parts outside the CDR3, the full variable domain is SQTIHQWPATLVQPVGSPLSLECTVEGTSNPNLYWYRQAAGRGLQLLFYSVGIGQISSEVPQNLSASRPQDRQFILSSKKLLLSDSGFYLCAWRIATSYGYTFGSGTRLTVV.

This clonotype showed up just a few times. The rearrangement joins TRBV6-1 to TRBJ1-5, with D possibly being TRBD1 (5 bases). Germline CDR1 is MNHNS and CDR2 is SASEGT. Trimming left V 7 bases short and J 0 bases short, with 13 bases between. This CDR3 has 15 amino acids. Here the CDR3 DNA reads TGTGCCAGCACACCCGGGCAGGGTAGCAATCAGCCCCAGCATTTT. Translated: CASTPGQGSNQPQHF.

This clonotype qualifies as medium-sized. Here the CDR3 reads CASSYSAQNNNEQFF. The CDR3 DNA sequence: TGTGCCAGCAGTTACTCGGCTCAGAATAACAATGAGCAGTTCTTC. The chain combines TRBV6-6 with TRBJ2-1, with D hard to call. V lost 0 bases, J lost 5 bases, and 11 bases lay in between. Germline V gene lookup returns CDR1 MNHNY and CDR2 SVGAGI (reference sequence). CDR3 length: 15 amino acids.

This clonotype came up many times. The chain uses TRBV7-2 and TRBJ1-6; 9 bases match TRBD1. CDR1 and CDR2 (germline): SGHTA, FQGNSA. The junction had 6 bases not matched to a gene; V was cut back by 5 bases and J by 10 bases. The CDR3 is made up of 14 amino acids. The CDR3 protein is CASSPRTGASPLHF. In nucleotides, the CDR3 is TGTGCCAGCAGCCCGCGGACAGGGGCCTCACCCCTCCACTTT.

The genes are TRBV24-1 and TRBJ2-7, with TRBD1 identical over 9 bases. CDR1 is KGHDR and CDR2 is SFDVKD in the germline V gene. The CDR3 is made up of 15 amino acids. Germline trimming cut 3 bases from V and 5 bases from J; bases unmatched to any gene: 7. The CDR3 reads CATSDPRGTGHEQYF. The CDR3 coding sequence is TGTGCCACCAGTGATCCCCGCGGGACAGGGCACGAGCAGTACTTC.